These 32 T cell receptor beta chains originate from one sample sequenced in a study of radiation and T cells in renal cell carcinoma. Sequencing was performed with immunoSEQ multiplex PCR; in TCRdb, only in-frame clones are kept and a portion is missing. The sample lists around 120,000 clones, 70% to 90% seen once, with approximately 2% in the top ten. Time point defined: blood 2 weeks post-SBRT. Documented treatment: 15 Gy SBRT to primary tumor, nephrectomy 4 weeks later. The specimen comprised blood, sampled from a patient whose treatment included radiotherapy and nephrectomy. The source is a woman aged 55-70 years with renal cell carcinoma.

The V gene is TRBV18, the J gene TRBJ2-2, with D perhaps TRBD1 (6 bases). Trimming stripped 0 bases from V and 1 base from J, with 6 bases between. The CDR3 runs to 15 residues. Germline V lookup: CDR1 KGHSH, CDR2 LQKENI. This chain's CDR3 is CASSPPTGNTGELFF. As DNA, the CDR3 is TGTGCCAGCTCACCACCGACAGGGAACACCGGGGAGCTGTTTTTT.

The CDR3 sequence: CASSLYPQGYNSPLHF. The CDR3 DNA reads as TGTGCCAGCAGTCTATACCCGCAGGGGTACAATTCACCCCTCCACTTT. This chain links TRBV27 with TRBJ1-6; D is possibly TRBD1 (6 bases). This CDR3 is 16 amino acids long. V shed 5 bases and J shed 7 bases, with 18 bases lying between them. CDR1 is MNHEY and CDR2 is SMNVEV in the germline V gene (reference sequence).

The rearrangement links TRBV27 to TRBJ1-6; D is unclear. This CDR3 is built from 14 residues. Looked up from germline, CDR1 is MNHEY and CDR2 is SMNVEV (reference sequence). V lost 4 bases to trimming and J lost 6 bases, with 10 bases between them. CDR3: CASSYYGGNSPLHF. CDR3 nucleotides: TGTGCCAGCAGTTATTACGGAGGTAATTCACCCCTCCACTTT.

V gene TRBV18 combines with J gene TRBJ2-2; D gene unclear. The CDR3 consists of 15 residues. Trimming removed 0 bases from V and 1 base from J, with 6 bases in between. In germline, CDR1 is KGHSH, CDR2 LQKENI. This chain's CDR3 is CASSPPSGNTGELFF. DNA of the CDR3: TGTGCCAGCTCACCACCCTCGGGGAACACCGGGGAGCTGTTTTTT.

The rearrangement uses TRBV30 and TRBJ2-3, with 7 positions matching TRBD2. This CDR3 contains 16 residues. Per the germline V gene, CDR1 is GTSNPN and CDR2 is SVGIG (reference sequence). With 0 bases clipped from V and 4 bases from J, the junction kept 10 bases outside the gene matches. The CDR3 sequence: CAWSVLLSGKADTQYF. Here the CDR3 DNA reads TGTGCCTGGAGTGTACTCCTAAGCGGGAAGGCAGATACGCAGTATTTT.

The V gene is TRBV9, the J gene TRBJ1-2; D perhaps matches TRBD1 (6 bases). Between the trimmed V and J ends, which lost 4 bases and 6 bases, there was a span of 19 bases. There are 15 residues in the CDR3. Germline V gene sequence: CDR1 SGDLS, CDR2 YYNGEE. The DNA for the CDR3 is TGTGCCAGCAGCCCTCAGGGCAGGGGCGTCGATGGCTACACCTTC. Translation gives CASSPQGRGVDGYTF.

The genes are TRBV4-3 and TRBJ2-3, with 7 nucleotides matching TRBD2. CDR3 size: 15 residues. The V and J ends lost 1 base and 7 bases, in that order; junction bases with no gene match: 8. Germline loops: CDR1 LGHNA, CDR2 YSLEER. CDR3: CASSQGWEGQHTQYF. Here the CDR3 DNA reads TGCGCCAGCAGCCAAGGGTGGGAGGGCCAACATACGCAGTATTTT.

The rearrangement joins TRBV7-6 to TRBJ2-5; no definite D call. The CDR3 runs 14 residues. Germline CDR1 SGHVS, CDR2 FNYEAQ. Trimming shortened V by 6 bases and J by 0 bases, and 11 bases separated the two germline ends. CDR3 region: CASRPGEYQETQYF. CDR3 sequence (DNA): TGTGCCAGCAGACCTGGAGAGTACCAAGAGACCCAGTACTTC.

The chain is built from TRBV4-1 and TRBJ1-1; 9 bases are a match to TRBD1. CDR3 length equals 15 residues. V shed 2 bases and J 3 bases; nucleotides not matched to a gene: 4. The germline V gene encodes CDR1 MGHRA and CDR2 YSYEKL. The DNA for the CDR3 is TGCGCCAGCAGCCAAAAACAGGGGGCGTACACTGAAGCTTTCTTT. This sequence encodes CASSQKQGAYTEAFF.

The chain is built from TRBV18 and TRBJ1-1, with D tentatively TRBD1 (5 bases). Germline V gives CDR1 KGHSH, CDR2 LQKENI. V dropped 2 bases and J dropped 2 bases, with 9 bases sitting between them. The CDR3 totals 14 residues. The CDR3 sequence is CASSPEDINTEAFF. The DNA of the CDR3 is TGTGCCAGCTCACCAGAGGACATCAACACTGAAGCTTTCTTT.

V usage is TRBV28 and J usage is TRBJ2-1; D unresolved. The CDR3 totals 11 residues. Trimming took 7 bases from V and 6 from J, leaving 7 bases between them. Per germline, CDR1 MDHEN and CDR2 SYDVKM. The CDR3 here is CASTNFNEQFF. CDR3 coding DNA: TGTGCCAGCACCAACTTCAATGAGCAGTTCTTC.

The V gene is TRBV5-6, the J gene TRBJ2-2; 7 nucleotides align to TRBD1. CDR3 length: 17 amino acids. With 2 bases clipped from V and 6 bases from J, the junction kept 13 bases outside the gene matches. CDR1 is SGHDT and CDR2 is YYEEEE in the germline V gene. For the CDR3, the DNA is TGTGCCAGCAGCTTTAAACCCGGGACAGTCGGCCCCGGGGAGCTGTTTTTT. This gives the protein CASSFKPGTVGPGELFF. The full variable domain, rest sourced from reference TRBV5-6 and TRBJ2-2, is DAGVTQSPTHLIKTRGQQVTLRCSPKSGHDTVSWYQQALGQGPQFIFQYYEEEERQRGNFPDRFSGHQFPNYSSELNVNALLLGDSALYLCASSFKPGTVGPGELFFGEGSRLTVL.

The genes are TRBV2 and TRBJ1-5; no clear D gene. The CDR3 runs to 14 residues. The germline V gene encodes CDR1 SNHLY and CDR2 FYNNEI. V dropped 2 bases and J dropped 5 bases, with 10 bases sitting between them. The CDR3 here is CASSESGVDQPQHF. CDR3 coding DNA: TGTGCCAGCAGTGAATCAGGCGTCGATCAGCCCCAGCATTTT.

In its sample, this clone was seen once. The chain combines TRBV7-9 with TRBJ2-7; D ambiguous. The germline gives CDR1 SEHNR, CDR2 FQNEAQ (reference sequence). This CDR3 is 14 amino acids long. V dropped 5 bases and J dropped 1 base, with 12 bases sitting between them. CDR3 loop: CASSPTGLSYEQYF. Written as DNA, the CDR3 is TGTGCCAGCAGCCCAACCGGCCTATCCTACGAGCAGTACTTC.

The chain recombines TRBV7-2 with TRBJ1-1, with unresolved D. V was clipped by 4 bases and J by 10 bases, with 19 bases between them. Germline loops: CDR1 SGHTA, CDR2 FQGNSA. The CDR3 covers 14 residues. The CDR3 region is CASSSQSGRVGAFF. DNA for the CDR3: TGTGCCAGCAGCTCCCAGTCCGGGAGGGTGGGAGCTTTCTTT.

V is TRBV29-1 and J is TRBJ1-3; the D gene is possibly TRBD1 (5 bases). There are 14 residues in the CDR3. In germline, CDR1 is SQVTM, CDR2 ANQGSEA. V was pared by 3 bases and J by 1 base, with 10 bases between. In nucleotides, the CDR3 is TGCAGCGTTGATAGGGGACTTTCTGGAAACACCATATATTTT. Its translation: CSVDRGLSGNTIYF.

This chain joins TRBV30 and TRBJ2-7; tentatively, D is TRBD2 (5 bases). Germline CDR1 and CDR2: GTSNPN and SVGIG (reference sequence). V lost 2 bases and J lost 4, with 15 bases in between. The CDR3 runs 14 residues. CDR3 protein: CAWSTTRPLYEQYF. CDR3 in DNA: TGTGCCTGGAGTACCACTAGGCCTTTGTACGAGCAGTACTTC.

This clone appeared a single time. The rearrangement joins TRBV5-6 to TRBJ1-1; unclear D gene. Germline lookup yields CDR1 SGHDT and CDR2 YYEEEE. Trimming left V 4 bases short and J 8 bases short, with 24 bases between. CDR3 size: 16 residues. The CDR3 DNA reads as TGTGCCAGCAGCCGCTGGGTAGGAGCCGACATCTCGGAAGCTTTCTTT. Protein: CASSRWVGADISEAFF.

The rearrangement uses TRBV15 and TRBJ1-1; D call uncertain. This CDR3 has 16 amino acids. Germline V CDR1 and CDR2: LNHNV, YYDKDF (reference sequence). Between the trimmed V and J ends, which lost 0 bases and 1 base, there was a span of 12 bases. CDR3 bases: TGTGCCACCAGCAGAGACCTAGTGTTCCCGAACACTGAAGCTTTCTTT. Amino acids: CATSRDLVFPNTEAFF.

The chain joins TRBV5-1 to TRBJ2-3; D is tentatively TRBD1 or TRBD2 (5 bases each). The V end lost 2 bases, the J end lost 2 bases, and 9 bases lay between the germline ends. The CDR3 loop spans 14 amino acids. The germline gives CDR1 SGHRS, CDR2 YFSETQ. The CDR3 DNA is TGCGCCAGCAGCTTCGGGACCGACACAGATACGCAGTATTTT. Translation: CASSFGTDTDTQYF.

V and J are TRBV5-1 and TRBJ2-2; maybe TRBD1 (5 bases). CDR1 is SGHRS, CDR2 YFSETQ, per germline. CDR3 length: 17 residues. Trimming left V 4 bases short and J 0 bases short, with 16 bases between. The CDR3 nucleotides read TGCGCCAGCAGCCCCCGACAGTTCCGCTCGAACACCGGGGAGCTGTTTTTT. It yields the protein CASSPRQFRSNTGELFF.

The chain is built from TRBV5-1 and TRBJ2-2; TRBD1 matches 8 bases. The CDR3 is 14 amino acids. Germline-derived CDR1 and CDR2 are SGHRS and YFSETQ. V shed 5 bases and J 4 bases; nucleotides not matched to a gene: 4. CDR3 nucleotides: TGCGCCAGCAGGCAGGGGGCGAGCACCGGGGAGCTGTTTTTT. Protein: CASRQGASTGELFF.

CDR3: CASSAPGQALYTF. The CDR3 bases are TGTGCCAGCAGCGCCCCGGGACAGGCCTTATACACCTTC. The chain recombines TRBV7-3 with TRBJ1-2, with 8 bases lining up with TRBD1. The CDR3 extends over 13 amino acids. Unmatched junction bases numbered 10, after V lost 5 bases and J lost 11 bases. The germline gives CDR1 SGHTA, CDR2 FQGTGA.

V gene TRBV9 combines with J gene TRBJ2-3; 12 nucleotides match TRBD2. The germline gives CDR1 SGDLS, CDR2 YYNGEE. This CDR3 spans 16 amino acids. The V and J ends lost 0 bases and 5 bases, in that order; junction bases with no gene match: 4. The CDR3: CASSVVLAGGGDTQYF. In DNA, the CDR3 is TGTGCCAGCAGCGTAGTACTAGCGGGAGGTGGAGATACGCAGTATTTT. Full variable domain (remainder filled in from reference TRBV9 and TRBJ2-3): DSGVTQTPKHLITATGQRVTLRCSPRSGDLSVYWYQQSLDQGLQFLIQYYNGEERAKGNILERFSAQQFPDLHSELNLSSLELGDSALYFCASSVVLAGGGDTQYFGPGTRLTVL.

The chain joins TRBV4-3 to TRBJ1-1; a weak D match, TRBD1 (6 bases). V was cut by 4 bases and J by 6 bases, with 18 bases left in between. The CDR3 is 15 amino acids. In germline, CDR1 is LGHNA, CDR2 YSLEER. The CDR3 region is CASSREQGSYAEAFF. In nucleotides, the CDR3 is TGCGCCAGCAGCCGCGAACAGGGCAGTTACGCTGAAGCTTTCTTT.

The CDR3 reads CASLKGRDRRHF. CDR3 in DNA: TGTGCCTCTCTAAAGGGACGGGACAGAAGGCACTTC. This rearrangement joins TRBV21-1 to TRBJ2-7; TRBD1, the table's D call, lacks a check against the DNA. TRBV21-1 is termed a pseudogene. The CDR3 runs 12 residues.

The chain has TRBV4-1 and TRBJ2-3; weak D call: TRBD2 (8 bases). Germline CDR1 and CDR2: MGHRA and YSYEKL. The V end was cut by 4 bases, the J end by 2 bases, with 16 bases between. The CDR3 runs 16 residues. CDR3 bases: TGCGCCAGCAGCCCGGGGGGGGGACAGTACACAGATACGCAGTATTTT. The encoded protein is CASSPGGGQYTDTQYF.

This clone has more than one count but fewer than ten. This chain uses TRBV6-5 with TRBJ1-3; D is perhaps TRBD1 (6 bases). Per germline, CDR1 MNHEY and CDR2 SVGAGI. Trimming took off 5 bases at V and 3 bases at J, with 14 bases between the two ends. The CDR3 covers 15 residues. The CDR3 DNA reads as TGTGCCAGCAGTATGGGCAGGGGCGGTGGAAACACCATATATTTT. This codes for CASSMGRGGGNTIYF.

The chain recombines TRBV20-1 with TRBJ1-2, with 8 bases identical to TRBD1. CDR1 and CDR2 (germline): DFQATT, SNEGSKA (reference sequence). The CDR3 is 11 amino acids. J gave up 8 bases and V 6 bases, and 5 bases lay outside the gene matches. The CDR3 here is CSAVTGGGYTF. The CDR3 DNA is TGCAGTGCCGTCACAGGGGGGGGCTACACCTTC.

The chain has TRBV5-4 and TRBJ2-3; 11 bases are shared with TRBD2. The V gene end was trimmed by 4 bases and the J gene end by 0 bases; junction bases not matched to a gene: 4. Germline values: CDR1 SGHNT, CDR2 YYREEE (reference sequence). The CDR3 covers 16 residues. The CDR3 protein is CASSLGLAGSTDTQYF. The CDR3 DNA reads as TGTGCCAGCAGCCTTGGACTAGCGGGTAGCACAGATACGCAGTATTTT.

This chain links TRBV9 with TRBJ2-1; D unresolved. There are 14 residues in the CDR3. Germline lookup yields CDR1 SGDLS and CDR2 YYNGEE. Trimming left V 0 bases short and J 10 bases short, with 14 bases between. Here the CDR3 DNA reads TGTGCCAGCAGCGTAGATAGTCTGGGCGCCGAGCAGTTCTTC. Protein product: CASSVDSLGAEQFF.

The genes are TRBV25-1 and TRBJ2-2; no definite D call. The germline V gene encodes CDR1 MGHDK and CDR2 SYGVNS. CDR3 length equals 12 residues. V dropped 3 bases and J dropped 5 bases, with 4 bases sitting between them. CDR3 DNA: TGTGCCAGCAGTGAGCGGACCGGGGAGCTGTTTTTT. Translation gives CASSERTGELFF.